Listed below are T cell receptor beta chains from one sample, sequenced in a study of regulatory T cells in long-lasting Graves disease. TCRdb passed the multiplex PCR reads through MiXCR, listing each CDR3 protein once. The repertoire holds 200,000 to 250,000 distinct CDR3 sequences, approximately 18% seen once, with approximately 12% in the top ten. The sample was also linked to a second study, of T cells in Graves' hyperthyroidism and ophthalmopathy.

This specimen consisted of peripheral blood mononuclear cells (PBMCs), obtained at new diagnosis, from a patient treated with antithyroid drugs. The receptors here all came from a woman aged 30 to 39 with Graves disease. Each CDR3 is given with its conserved first and last residue. A D gene is named only where the DNA matches it firmly. Size is stated for part of the rows, as once, few or many counts, or as a class when the clone is expanded.

size: few
D: -
V: TRBV12-3/TRBV12-4
J: TRBJ1-1
DNA: TGTGCCAGCAGTCCCCCAGGGAGGGAGAGTAGAGCTTTCTTT
CDR3: CASSPPGRESRAFF

size: many
D: TRBD1
V: TRBV6-1
J: TRBJ2-5
DNA: TGTGCCAGCAGTAGAAGGACAGGGGTGGAAGAGACCCAGTACTTC
CDR3: CASSRRTGVEETQYF

size: many
D: TRBD1
V: TRBV28
J: TRBJ1-2
DNA: TGTGCCAGCAGTTTATCCCTCCGACAGGGGGGGAGGTATGGCTACACCTTC
CDR3: CASSLSLRQGGRYGYTF

size: many
D: -
V: TRBV2
J: TRBJ1-4
DNA: TGTGCCAGCAGTGAGGAGGGGACGAGGATAAATGAAAAACTGTTTTTT
CDR3: CASSEEGTRINEKLFF

size: -
D: -
V: TRBV2
J: TRBJ2-5
DNA: TGTGCCAGCAGCTTAGGACGTCCCACCGGGACCCAGTACTTC
CDR3: CASSLGRPTGTQYF

size: -
D: TRBD2
V: TRBV4-2
J: TRBJ2-7
DNA: TGTGCCAGCAGCCCTAGCGGGAGCTCCTACGAGCAGTACTTC
CDR3: CASSPSGSSYEQYF

size: many
D: -
V: TRBV25-1
J: TRBJ1-4
DNA: TGTGCCAGCAGTGGGACTGCAACTAATGAAAAACTGTTTTTT
CDR3: CASSGTATNEKLFF

size: -
D: -
V: TRBV30
J: TRBJ1-6
DNA: TGTGCCTGGAGTGTACGCAGGGAGAGTTCACCCCTCCACTTT
CDR3: CAWSVRRESSPLHF

size: -
D: -
V: TRBV27
J: TRBJ2-1
DNA: TGTGCCAGCAGTTTTTCGGGCTACAATGAGCAGTTCTTC
CDR3: CASSFSGYNEQFF

size: many
D: TRBD2
V: TRBV6-5
J: TRBJ2-3
DNA: TGTGCCAGCAGTTACCTAGCGGGAAGCACAGATACGCAGTATTTT
CDR3: CASSYLAGSTDTQYF

size: -
D: -
V: TRBV2
J: TRBJ1-1
DNA: TGTGCCAGCAGTCGACGGGACACGAACACTGAAGCTTTCTTT
CDR3: CASSRRDTNTEAFF

size: many
D: TRBD1
V: TRBV20-1
J: TRBJ1-1
DNA: TGCAGTGCTAGCGAATGGGACAGGGGTAACACTGAAGCTTTCTTT
CDR3: CSASEWDRGNTEAFF

size: -
D: TRBD1
V: TRBV10-2
J: TRBJ1-4
DNA: TGCGCCAGCAGCGATGCGACAGGGGCAACGAATGAAAAACTGTTTTTT
CDR3: CASSDATGATNEKLFF

size: many
D: TRBD1
V: TRBV11-2
J: TRBJ1-6
DNA: TGTGCCAGCAGCCAAGGACAGGGAGGAAATTCACCCCTCCACTTT
CDR3: CASSQGQGGNSPLHF

size: once
D: TRBD1
V: TRBV29-1
J: TRBJ1-1
DNA: TGCAGCGTGCAAACAGGGGCGTACACTGAAGCTTTCTTT
CDR3: CSVQTGAYTEAFF

size: -
D: TRBD2
V: TRBV10-1
J: TRBJ2-1
DNA: TGCGCCAGCAGTGATAACAGCGGGGGGGCGAATGAGCAGTTCTTC
CDR3: CASSDNSGGANEQFF

size: many
D: -
V: TRBV6-2/TRBV6-3
J: TRBJ2-1
DNA: TGTGCCAGCCGTCATGCAGGGTTGGCCAATGAGCAGTTCTTC
CDR3: CASRHAGLANEQFF

size: few
D: -
V: TRBV9
J: TRBJ1-1
DNA: TGTGCCAGCAGCGTAGGGGGGGGGCAACTGAACACTGAAGCTTTCTTT
CDR3: CASSVGGGQLNTEAFF

size: many
D: TRBD2
V: TRBV7-6
J: TRBJ2-7
DNA: TGTGCCAGCAGCCCTAATAGCGGGAGGGTAAACGAGCAGTACTTC
CDR3: CASSPNSGRVNEQYF

size: many
D: -
V: TRBV11-2
J: TRBJ1-6
DNA: TGTGCCAGCAGCCCCTACCGGAATTCACCCCTCCACTTT
CDR3: CASSPYRNSPLHF

size: many
D: TRBD1
V: TRBV2
J: TRBJ1-3
DNA: TGTGCCAGCAGCCTTATACAGGGGGCTGGAAACACCATATATTTT
CDR3: CASSLIQGAGNTIYF

size: many
D: -
V: TRBV7-2
J: TRBJ2-1
DNA: TGTGCCAGCAGCTTAACGGGCACCTCCTACAATGAGCAGTTCTTC
CDR3: CASSLTGTSYNEQFF

size: many
D: -
V: TRBV14
J: TRBJ2-1
DNA: TGTGCCAGCAGCCAGGACCGGGACGGAGGCTACAATGAGCAGTTCTTC
CDR3: CASSQDRDGGYNEQFF

size: -
D: TRBD2
V: TRBV27
J: TRBJ2-3
DNA: TGTGCCAGCAGCTGGACTAGCGGGAGCACAGATACGCAGTATTTT
CDR3: CASSWTSGSTDTQYF

size: many
D: -
V: TRBV18
J: TRBJ2-1
DNA: TGTGCCAGCTCACCCATTTCGACCGGGAGTGAGCAGTTCTTC
CDR3: CASSPISTGSEQFF

size: many
D: TRBD2
V: TRBV5-1
J: TRBJ2-3
DNA: TGCGCCAGCAGCCTCGGGACTAGCGGGAAGACTCGATACACAGATACGCAGTATTTT
CDR3: CASSLGTSGKTRYTDTQYF

size: many
D: TRBD2
V: TRBV20-1
J: TRBJ2-7
DNA: TGCAGTGCTCCCCGGGTGCTAGCGGGTAGTTCGCTCGAGCAGTACTTC
CDR3: CSAPRVLAGSSLEQYF

size: -
D: TRBD2
V: TRBV28
J: TRBJ2-2
DNA: TGTGCCAGCAGTTTCCCCCACCCGACAGGGGGCCTGGGGACTAGCGGGAGTATGGCCGGGGAGCTGTTTTTT
CDR3: CASSFPHPTGGLGTSGSMAGELFF

size: many
D: TRBD1
V: TRBV30
J: TRBJ1-1
DNA: TGTGCCTGGAGTGTAGACAGGGAGGACACTGAAGCTTTCTTT
CDR3: CAWSVDREDTEAFF

size: few
D: TRBD1
V: TRBV10-1
J: TRBJ2-1
DNA: TGCGCCAGCAGTGATCCCGGGACAGGGATCGATGAGCAGTTCTTC
CDR3: CASSDPGTGIDEQFF

size: many
D: -
V: TRBV18
J: TRBJ1-5
DNA: TGTGCCAGCTCCTCGTACGGTGGAGCGGATCAGCCCCAGCATTTT
CDR3: CASSSYGGADQPQHF

size: many
D: -
V: TRBV28
J: TRBJ2-2
DNA: TGTGCCAGCAGTTTCAGGGTTCGAACCGGGGAGCTGTTTTTT
CDR3: CASSFRVRTGELFF

size: many
D: -
V: TRBV12-3/TRBV12-4
J: TRBJ1-3
DNA: TGTGCCAGCAGTTTTCCCCCGTTAACGGGAGGTCCCTTGACGGCCATATATTTT
CDR3: CASSFPPLTGGPLTAIYF

size: many
D: TRBD1
V: TRBV3-1
J: TRBJ1-1
DNA: TGTGCCAGCAGCCATAGACAGGGGGAAGCTTTCTTT
CDR3: CASSHRQGEAFF

size: many
D: -
V: TRBV7-2
J: TRBJ1-1
DNA: TGTGCCAGCAGCTTAAGGGTTGACACTGAAGCTTTCTTT
CDR3: CASSLRVDTEAFF

size: many
D: TRBD2
V: TRBV6-4
J: TRBJ2-7
DNA: TGTGCCAGCAGTCCCTCGGCGGGAGGGCCGGACGAGCAGTACTTC
CDR3: CASSPSAGGPDEQYF

size: many
D: -
V: TRBV30
J: TRBJ1-2
DNA: TGTGCCTGGAGTGGGCTACAGGGTCTCTATGGCTACACCTTC
CDR3: CAWSGLQGLYGYTF

size: few
D: -
V: TRBV3-1
J: TRBJ1-4
DNA: TGTGTCAGCAGCCAAGAGGGAGGGGTCAATGAAAAACTGTTTTTT
CDR3: CVSSQEGGVNEKLFF

size: many
D: -
V: TRBV18
J: TRBJ2-7
DNA: TGTGCCAGCTCACCAAACCAGGATTACGAGCAGTACTTC
CDR3: CASSPNQDYEQYF

size: many
D: -
V: TRBV19
J: TRBJ1-1
DNA: TGTGCCAGTAGTAAGGCAGGGGTAACTGAAGCTTTCTTT
CDR3: CASSKAGVTEAFF

size: few
D: -
V: TRBV5-5
J: TRBJ1-2
DNA: TGTGCCAGCAGCTTCCGTCAGGGGAACTATGGCTACACCTTC
CDR3: CASSFRQGNYGYTF

size: many
D: -
V: TRBV20-1
J: TRBJ1-2
DNA: TGCAGTGCTAGAGATCTAGGGTCAGGGTACTATGGCTACACCTTC
CDR3: CSARDLGSGYYGYTF

size: many
D: -
V: TRBV28
J: TRBJ1-1
DNA: TGTGCCAGCAGGGAGACAAGGCCGAACACTGAAGCTTTCTTT
CDR3: CASRETRPNTEAFF

size: -
D: TRBD1
V: TRBV24-1
J: TRBJ1-5
DNA: TGTGCCACCAGTGATACGACAGGGCCCAATCAGCCCCAGCATTTT
CDR3: CATSDTTGPNQPQHF